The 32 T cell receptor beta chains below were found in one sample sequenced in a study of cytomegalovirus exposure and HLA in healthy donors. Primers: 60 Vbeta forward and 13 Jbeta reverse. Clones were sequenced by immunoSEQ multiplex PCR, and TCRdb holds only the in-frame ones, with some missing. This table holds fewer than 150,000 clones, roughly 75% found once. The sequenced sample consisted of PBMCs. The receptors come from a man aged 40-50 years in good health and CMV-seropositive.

Here the CDR3 DNA reads TGTGCCAGCAGCGTAGACGGACACTCAAGAGGAAACACCATATATTTT. It encodes CASSVDGHSRGNTIYF. The chain employs TRBV9 and TRBJ1-3; a possible D gene is TRBD1 (5 bases). The CDR3 extends over 16 amino acids. Germline-derived CDR1 and CDR2 are SGDLS and YYNGEE. V lost 0 bases and J 4 bases, leaving 14 bases between the germline ends.

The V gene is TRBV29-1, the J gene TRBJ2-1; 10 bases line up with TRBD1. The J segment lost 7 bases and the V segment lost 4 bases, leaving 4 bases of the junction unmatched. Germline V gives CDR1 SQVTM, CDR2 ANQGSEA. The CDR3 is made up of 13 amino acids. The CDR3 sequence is CSVGRQGANEQFF. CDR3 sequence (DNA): TGCAGCGTTGGACGACAGGGGGCGAATGAGCAGTTCTTC.

The CDR3 region is CASSDRLAGYNEQFF. The CDR3 bases are TGTGCCAGCAGTGATCGGCTAGCGGGCTACAATGAGCAGTTCTTC. The chain is built from TRBV6-1 and TRBJ2-1, with TRBD2 identical over 8 bases. CDR3 length: 15 residues. V was clipped by 3 bases and J by 3 bases; unmatched bases: 4. Germline V gene data show CDR1 as MNHNS and CDR2 as SASEGT.

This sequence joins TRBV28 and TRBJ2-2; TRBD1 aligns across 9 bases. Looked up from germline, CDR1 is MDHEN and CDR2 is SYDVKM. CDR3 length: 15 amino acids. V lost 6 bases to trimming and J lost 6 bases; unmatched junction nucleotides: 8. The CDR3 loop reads CASRGQGMIAGELFF. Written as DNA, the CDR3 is TGTGCCAGCAGGGGACAGGGTATGATCGCCGGGGAGCTGTTTTTT.

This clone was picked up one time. The CDR3 DNA follows: TGTGCCAGCAGCCAAGCTCTCCCCAGCACAGATACGCAGTATTTT. Its translation: CASSQALPSTDTQYF. This chain uses TRBV4-2 with TRBJ2-3; D gene ambiguous. Trimming cost V 1 base and J 0 bases, with 8 bases left between them. CDR3 length: 15 residues. Germline V gene data show CDR1 as LGHNA and CDR2 as YNFKEQ.

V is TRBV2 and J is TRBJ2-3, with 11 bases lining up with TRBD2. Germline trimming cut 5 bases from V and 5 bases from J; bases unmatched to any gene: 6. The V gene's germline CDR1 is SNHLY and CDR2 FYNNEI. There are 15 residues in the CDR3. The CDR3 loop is CASSLLAGVGDTQYF. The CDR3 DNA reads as TGTGCCAGCAGTTTACTAGCGGGAGTCGGAGATACGCAGTATTTT.

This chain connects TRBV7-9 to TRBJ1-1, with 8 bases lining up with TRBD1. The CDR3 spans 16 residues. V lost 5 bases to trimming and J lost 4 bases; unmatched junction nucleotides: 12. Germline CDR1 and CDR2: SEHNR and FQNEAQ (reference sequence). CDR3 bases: TGTGCCAGCAGCCTAGGACAGGGAGCTTCTGGCACTGAAGCTTTCTTT. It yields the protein CASSLGQGASGTEAFF.

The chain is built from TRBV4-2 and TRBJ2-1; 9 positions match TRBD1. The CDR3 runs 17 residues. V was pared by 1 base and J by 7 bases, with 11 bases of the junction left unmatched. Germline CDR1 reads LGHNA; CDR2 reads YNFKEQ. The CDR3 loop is CASSQAFPGTGINEQFF. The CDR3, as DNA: TGTGCCAGCAGCCAAGCGTTCCCGGGGACAGGGATTAATGAGCAGTTCTTC.

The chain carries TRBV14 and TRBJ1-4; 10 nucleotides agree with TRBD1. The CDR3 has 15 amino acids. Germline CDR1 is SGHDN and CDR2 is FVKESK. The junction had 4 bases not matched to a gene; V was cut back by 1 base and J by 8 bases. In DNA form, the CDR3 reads TGTGCCAGCAGCCAAGGGACAGGGGGGGAAGAAAAACTGTTTTTT. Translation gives CASSQGTGGEEKLFF.

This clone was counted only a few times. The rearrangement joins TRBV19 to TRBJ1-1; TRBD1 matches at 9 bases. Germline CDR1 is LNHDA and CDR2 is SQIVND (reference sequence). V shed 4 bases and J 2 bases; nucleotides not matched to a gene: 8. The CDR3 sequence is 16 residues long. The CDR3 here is CASSTGSGQGNTEAFF. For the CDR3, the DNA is TGTGCCAGTAGTACCGGCTCGGGACAGGGAAACACTGAAGCTTTCTTT.

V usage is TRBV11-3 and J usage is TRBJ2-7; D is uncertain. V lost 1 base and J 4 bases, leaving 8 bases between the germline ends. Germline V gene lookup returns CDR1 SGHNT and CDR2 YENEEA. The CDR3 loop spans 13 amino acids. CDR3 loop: CASSLGFRYEQYF. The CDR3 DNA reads TGTGCCAGCAGCTTAGGATTCAGGTACGAGCAGTACTTC.

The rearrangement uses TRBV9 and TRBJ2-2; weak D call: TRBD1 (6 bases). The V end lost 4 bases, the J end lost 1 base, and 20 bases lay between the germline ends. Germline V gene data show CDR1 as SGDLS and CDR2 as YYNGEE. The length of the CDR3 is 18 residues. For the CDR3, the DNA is TGTGCCAGCAGCCCCCGAGGTTTTAGGGGGTGGAACACCGGGGAGCTGTTTTTT. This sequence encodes CASSPRGFRGWNTGELFF.

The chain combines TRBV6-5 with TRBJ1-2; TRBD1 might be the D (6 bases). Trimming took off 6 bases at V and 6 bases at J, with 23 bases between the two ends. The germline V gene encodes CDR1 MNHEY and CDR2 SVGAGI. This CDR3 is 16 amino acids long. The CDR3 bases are TGTGCCAGCAGATACCTAGGGACAAGGGATAATAATGGCTACACCTTC. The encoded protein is CASRYLGTRDNNGYTF.

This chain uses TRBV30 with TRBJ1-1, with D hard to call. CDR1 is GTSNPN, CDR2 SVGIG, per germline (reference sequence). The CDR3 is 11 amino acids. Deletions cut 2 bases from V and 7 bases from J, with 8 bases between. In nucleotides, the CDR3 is TGTGCCTGGAGTCCGCTAAGTGAAGCTTTCTTT. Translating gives CAWSPLSEAFF.

In DNA, the CDR3 is TGCAGCGTGCTGGACAGGGACAGGGTTGAGCAGTTCTTC. Translating gives CSVLDRDRVEQFF. This chain joins TRBV29-1 and TRBJ2-1, with 9 bases fitting TRBD1. The germline gives CDR1 SQVTM, CDR2 ANQGSEA. V lost 6 bases and J lost 9; bases outside the gene matches: 9. The length of the CDR3 is 13 residues.

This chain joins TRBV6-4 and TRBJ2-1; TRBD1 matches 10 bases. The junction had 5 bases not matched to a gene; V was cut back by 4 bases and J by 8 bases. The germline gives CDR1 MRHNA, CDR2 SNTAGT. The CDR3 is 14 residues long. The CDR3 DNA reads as TGTGCCAGCAGTGTTGGGACAGGGGCATATGAGCAGTTCTTC. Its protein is CASSVGTGAYEQFF.

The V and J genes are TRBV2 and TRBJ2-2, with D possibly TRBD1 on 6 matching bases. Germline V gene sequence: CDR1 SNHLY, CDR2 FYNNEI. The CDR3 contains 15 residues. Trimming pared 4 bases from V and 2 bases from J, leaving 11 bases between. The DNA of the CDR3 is TGTGCCAGCAGTGCCAACAGGGTTAACACCGGGGAGCTGTTTTTT. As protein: CASSANRVNTGELFF.

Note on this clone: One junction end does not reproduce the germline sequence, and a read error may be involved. The CDR3 loop is CASSLIAGSYNEQFF. In DNA form, the CDR3 reads TGTGCTAGCAGCTTAATAGCGGGGTCCTACAATGAGCAGTTCTTC. V and J are TRBV7-7 and TRBJ2-1; 8 bases align to TRBD2. This CDR3 contains 15 residues. Germline V gene lookup returns CDR1 SSHAT and CDR2 FNYEAQ (reference sequence).

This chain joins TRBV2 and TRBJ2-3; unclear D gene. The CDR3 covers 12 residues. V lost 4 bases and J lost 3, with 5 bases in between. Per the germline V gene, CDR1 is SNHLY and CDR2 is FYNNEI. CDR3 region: CASSARTDTQYF. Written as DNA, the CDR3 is TGTGCCAGCAGTGCCAGAACAGATACGCAGTATTTT.

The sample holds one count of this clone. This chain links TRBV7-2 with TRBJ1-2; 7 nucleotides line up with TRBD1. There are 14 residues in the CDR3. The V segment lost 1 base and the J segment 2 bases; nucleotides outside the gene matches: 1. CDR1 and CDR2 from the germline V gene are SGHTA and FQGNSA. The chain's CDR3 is CASSLEGQNYGYTF. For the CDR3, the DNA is TGTGCCAGCAGCTTAGAGGGACAGAACTATGGCTACACCTTC.

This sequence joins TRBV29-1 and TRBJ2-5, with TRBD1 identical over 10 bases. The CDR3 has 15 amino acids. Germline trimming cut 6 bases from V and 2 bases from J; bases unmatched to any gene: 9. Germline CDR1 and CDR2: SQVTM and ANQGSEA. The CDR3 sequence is CSVDLGQGRQETQYF. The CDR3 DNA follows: TGCAGCGTGGATCTGGGACAGGGGAGGCAAGAGACCCAGTACTTC.

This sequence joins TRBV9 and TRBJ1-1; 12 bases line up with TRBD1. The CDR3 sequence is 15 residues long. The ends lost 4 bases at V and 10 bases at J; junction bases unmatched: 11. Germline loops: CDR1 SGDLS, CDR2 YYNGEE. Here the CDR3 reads CASSPRDRGPLGAFF. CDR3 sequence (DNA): TGTGCCAGCAGCCCCCGGGACAGGGGGCCGCTCGGAGCTTTCTTT.

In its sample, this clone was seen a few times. CDR3 sequence: CASSPDRQHGYTF. DNA for the CDR3: TGTGCCAGCAGTCCGGACAGGCAACATGGCTACACCTTC. The chain couples TRBV7-2 to TRBJ1-2, with 7 bases aligning to TRBD1. Germline V gives CDR1 SGHTA, CDR2 FQGNSA. Unmatched junction bases numbered 7, after V lost 6 bases and J lost 6 bases. This CDR3 region has 13 residues.

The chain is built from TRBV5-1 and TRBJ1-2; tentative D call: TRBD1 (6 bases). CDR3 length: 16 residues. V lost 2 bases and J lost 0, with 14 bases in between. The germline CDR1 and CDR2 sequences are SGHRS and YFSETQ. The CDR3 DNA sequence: TGCGCCAGCAGCTTAGGGACACTAGGAGCTAACTATGGCTACACCTTC. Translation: CASSLGTLGANYGYTF.

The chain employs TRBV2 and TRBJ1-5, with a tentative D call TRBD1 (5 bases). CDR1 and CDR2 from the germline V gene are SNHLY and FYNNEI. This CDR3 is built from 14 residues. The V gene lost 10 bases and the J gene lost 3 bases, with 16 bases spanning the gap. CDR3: CATRDSLNNQPQHF. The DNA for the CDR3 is TGTGCCACCCGGGACTCCCTTAACAATCAGCCCCAGCATTTT.

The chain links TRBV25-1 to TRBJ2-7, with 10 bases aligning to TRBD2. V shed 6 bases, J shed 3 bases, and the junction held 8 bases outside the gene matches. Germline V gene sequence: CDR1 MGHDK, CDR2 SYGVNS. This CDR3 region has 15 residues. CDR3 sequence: CASSSVAGGNYEQYF. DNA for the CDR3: TGTGCCAGCAGCTCCGTAGCGGGGGGAAACTACGAGCAGTACTTC.

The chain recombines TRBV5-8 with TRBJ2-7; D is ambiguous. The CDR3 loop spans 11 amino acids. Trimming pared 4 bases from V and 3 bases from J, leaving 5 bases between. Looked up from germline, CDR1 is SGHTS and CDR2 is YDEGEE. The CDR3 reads CASSQIYEQYF. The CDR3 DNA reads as TGTGCCAGCAGCCAAATCTACGAGCAGTACTTC.

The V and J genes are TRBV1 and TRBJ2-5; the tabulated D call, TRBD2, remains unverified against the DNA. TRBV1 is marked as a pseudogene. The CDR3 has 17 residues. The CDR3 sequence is CTSSPLPGPSGVETQYF. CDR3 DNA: TGCACCAGCAGCCCCCTACCAGGACCTAGCGGGGTGGAGACCCAGTACTTC.

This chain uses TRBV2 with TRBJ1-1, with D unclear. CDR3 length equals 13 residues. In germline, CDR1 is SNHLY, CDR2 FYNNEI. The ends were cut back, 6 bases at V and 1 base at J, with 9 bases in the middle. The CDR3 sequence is CASRYSPNTEAFF. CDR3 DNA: TGTGCCAGCAGATACAGCCCGAACACTGAAGCTTTCTTT.

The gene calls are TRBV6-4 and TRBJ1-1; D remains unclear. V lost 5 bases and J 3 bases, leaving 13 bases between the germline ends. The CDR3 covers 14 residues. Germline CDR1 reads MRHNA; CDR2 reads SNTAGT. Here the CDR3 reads CASSITSMDTEAFF. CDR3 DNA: TGTGCCAGCAGTATCACATCAATGGACACTGAAGCTTTCTTT.

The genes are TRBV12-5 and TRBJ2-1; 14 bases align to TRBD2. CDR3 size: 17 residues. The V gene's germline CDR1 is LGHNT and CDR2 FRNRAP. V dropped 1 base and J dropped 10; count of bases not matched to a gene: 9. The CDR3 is CASGLGLTSGRAGEQFF. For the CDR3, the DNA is TGTGCTAGTGGTTTGGGCCTGACTAGCGGGAGGGCAGGGGAGCAGTTCTTC.

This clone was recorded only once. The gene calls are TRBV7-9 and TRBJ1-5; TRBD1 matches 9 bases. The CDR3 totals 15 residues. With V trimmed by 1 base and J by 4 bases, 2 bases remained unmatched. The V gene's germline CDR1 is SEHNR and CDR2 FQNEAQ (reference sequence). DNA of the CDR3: TGTGCCAGCAGCTTAGGTGGACAGGGGAATCAGCCCCAGCATTTT. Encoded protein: CASSLGGQGNQPQHF. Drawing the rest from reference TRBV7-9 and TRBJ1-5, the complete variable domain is DTGVSQNPRHKITKRGQNVTFRCDPISEHNRLYWYRQTLGQGPEFLTYFQNEAQLEKSRLLSDRFSAERPKGSFSTLEIQRTEQGDSAMYLCASSLGGQGNQPQHFGDGTRLSIL.